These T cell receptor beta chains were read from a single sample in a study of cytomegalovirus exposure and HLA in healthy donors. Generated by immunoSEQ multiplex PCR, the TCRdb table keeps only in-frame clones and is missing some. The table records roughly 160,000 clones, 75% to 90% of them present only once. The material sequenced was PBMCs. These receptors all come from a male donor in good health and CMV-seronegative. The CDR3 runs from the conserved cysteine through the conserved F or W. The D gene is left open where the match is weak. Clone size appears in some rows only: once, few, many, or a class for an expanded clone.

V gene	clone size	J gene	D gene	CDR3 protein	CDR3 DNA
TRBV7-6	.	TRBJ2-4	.	CASSPMILLAKNIQYF	TGTGCCAGCAGCCCCATGATCCTACTAGCCAAAAACATTCAGTACTTC
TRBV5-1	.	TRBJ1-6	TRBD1	CASSFALQGAQSPLHF	TGCGCCAGCAGCTTTGCCTTACAGGGGGCACAATCACCCCTCCACTTT
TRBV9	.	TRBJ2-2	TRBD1	CVGQGSTGELFF	TGTGTCGGACAGGGGAGCACCGGGGAGCTGTTTTTT
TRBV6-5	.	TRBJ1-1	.	CASSRFVTVNTEAFF	TGTGCCAGCAGCCGCTTTGTAACGGTGAACACTGAAGCTTTCTTT
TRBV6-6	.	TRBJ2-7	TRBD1	CASSYSQGRWEQYF	TGTGCCAGCAGTTACTCACAGGGGCGATGGGAGCAGTACTTC
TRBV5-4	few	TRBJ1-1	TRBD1	CASRQGTEAFF	TGTGCCAGCCGACAGGGAACTGAAGCTTTCTTT
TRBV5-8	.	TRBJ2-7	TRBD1	CASSSDRVISYEQYF	TGTGCCAGCAGTTCGGACAGGGTTATTTCCTACGAGCAGTACTTC
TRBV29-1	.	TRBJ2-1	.	CSVVGALNEQFF	TGCAGCGTTGTGGGGGCCCTGAATGAGCAGTTCTTC
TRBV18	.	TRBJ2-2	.	CASSPALSGTGELFF	TGTGCCAGCTCCCCGGCACTCTCGGGCACCGGGGAGCTGTTTTTT
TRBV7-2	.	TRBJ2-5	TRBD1	CASSSWTGEETQYF	TGTGCCAGCAGCTCCTGGACAGGGGAAGAGACCCAGTACTTC
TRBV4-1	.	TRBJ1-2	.	CASSQDAQNGYTF	TGCGCCAGCAGCCAAGATGCCCAGAATGGCTACACCTTC
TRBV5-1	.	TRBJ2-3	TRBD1	CASSTYRGADTQYF	TGCGCCAGCAGCACCTACAGGGGCGCAGATACGCAGTATTTT
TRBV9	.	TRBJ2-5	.	CASSARTREETQYF	TGTGCCAGCAGCGCTAGGACAAGAGAAGAGACCCAGTACTTC
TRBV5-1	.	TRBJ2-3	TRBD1	CASSLEGQGSTDTQYF	TGCGCCAGCAGCTTGGAGGGACAGGGCTCCACAGATACGCAGTATTTT
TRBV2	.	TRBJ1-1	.	CASSEMGGRTEAFF	TGTGCCAGCAGTGAAATGGGAGGCCGGACTGAAGCTTTCTTT
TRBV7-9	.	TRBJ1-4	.	CASSRPGEKLFF	TGTGCCAGCAGCCGCCCGGGGGAAAAACTGTTTTTT
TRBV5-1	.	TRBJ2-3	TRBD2	CASSLYRLAGGTTDTQYF	TGCGCCAGCAGCCTATACCGACTAGCGGGGGGTACCACAGATACGCAGTATTTT
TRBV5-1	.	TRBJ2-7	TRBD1	CASSFWLGGQGGTEQYF	TGCGCCAGCAGCTTTTGGCTCGGCGGACAGGGGGGCACCGAGCAGTACTTC
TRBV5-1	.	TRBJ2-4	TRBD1	CARWDRAFRNIQYF	TGCGCCAGGTGGGACAGGGCATTCCGGAACATTCAGTACTTC
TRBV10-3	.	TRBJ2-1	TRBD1	CAISGQGGYNEQFF	TGTGCCATCAGTGGACAGGGCGGCTACAATGAGCAGTTCTTC
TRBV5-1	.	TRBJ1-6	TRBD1	CASSLGQGNSPLHF	TGCGCCAGCAGCTTGGGACAGGGGAATTCACCCCTCCACTTT
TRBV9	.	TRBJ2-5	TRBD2	CASSVTSGGAETQYF	TGTGCCAGCAGCGTTACTAGCGGGGGGGCAGAGACCCAGTACTTC
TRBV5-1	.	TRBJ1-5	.	CASQTIPGGNQPQHF	TGCGCCAGCCAAACAATACCAGGGGGCAATCAGCCCCAGCATTTT
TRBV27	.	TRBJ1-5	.	CAGSPSFAGGSQPQHF	TGTGCCGGCAGTCCCAGTTTTGCGGGGGGCTCTCAGCCCCAGCATTTT
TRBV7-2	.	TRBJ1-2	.	CASSLAPGSDYGYTF	TGTGCCAGCAGCTTAGCGCCGGGGAGTGACTATGGCTACACCTTC
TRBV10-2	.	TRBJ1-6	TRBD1	CASSEGGQVGRSPLHF	TGCGCCAGCAGTGAGGGGGGACAGGTAGGACGGTCACCCCTCCACTTT
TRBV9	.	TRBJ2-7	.	CASSVASGTGAPGQYF	TGTGCCAGCAGCGTAGCTAGCGGGACAGGGGCACCCGGGCAGTACTTC
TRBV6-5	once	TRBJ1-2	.	CASKAQGIYGYTF	TGTGCCAGCAAAGCACAGGGAATCTATGGCTACACCTTC
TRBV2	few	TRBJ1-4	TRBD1	CATRQGGEKLFF	TGTGCCACTAGACAGGGCGGAGAAAAACTGTTTTTT
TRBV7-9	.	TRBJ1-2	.	CASSLEGGANYGYTF	TGTGCCAGCAGCTTAGAAGGCGGAGCTAACTATGGCTACACCTTC
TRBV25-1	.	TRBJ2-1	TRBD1	CASSEMGQTYNEQFF	TGTGCCAGCAGTGAAATGGGACAGACCTACAATGAGCAGTTCTTC
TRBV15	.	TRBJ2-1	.	CATSRATRDNEQFF	TGTGCCACCAGCAGAGCCACTAGGGACAATGAGCAGTTCTTC
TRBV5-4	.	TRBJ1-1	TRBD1	CASSSGTGLNTEAFF	TGTGCCAGCAGTTCCGGGACAGGGCTGAACACTGAAGCTTTCTTT
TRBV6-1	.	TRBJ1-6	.	CASRSPENSPLHF	TGTGCCAGCAGAAGTCCGGAGAATTCACCCCTCCACTTT
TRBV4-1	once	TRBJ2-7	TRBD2	CASSRGLAGRQTYEQYF	TGCGCCAGCAGCCGCGGACTAGCGGGACGCCAAACCTACGAGCAGTACTTC
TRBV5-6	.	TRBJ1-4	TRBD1	CASSSDRGHEKLFF	TGTGCCAGCAGTTCGGACAGGGGTCATGAAAAACTGTTTTTT
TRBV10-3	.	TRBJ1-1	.	CATAIQGQAFF	TGTGCCACCGCTATACAGGGCCAAGCTTTCTTT
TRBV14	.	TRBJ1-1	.	CASSQGRLLMNTEAFF	TGTGCCAGCAGCCAAGGGCGGTTGCTCATGAACACTGAAGCTTTCTTT
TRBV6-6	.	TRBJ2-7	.	CASTQESQGVEQYF	TGTGCCAGCACCCAGGAATCACAGGGAGTCGAGCAGTACTTC
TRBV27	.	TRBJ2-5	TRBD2	CASRTHGGGQETQYF	TGTGCCAGCAGGACCCACGGGGGGGGGCAAGAGACCCAGTACTTC
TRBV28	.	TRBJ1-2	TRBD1	CASSFTPGTGGDSGYTF	TGTGCCAGCAGTTTTACCCCCGGGACAGGGGGCGATAGTGGCTACACCTTC
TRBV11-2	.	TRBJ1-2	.	CASSLDRLGAGYGYTF	TGTGCCAGCAGCTTAGATCGTCTGGGGGCGGGCTATGGCTACACCTTC
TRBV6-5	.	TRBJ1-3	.	CASSPSGDSGNTIYF	TGTGCCAGCAGCCCATCAGGGGACTCTGGAAACACCATATATTTT
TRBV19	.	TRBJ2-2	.	CASSIYMTGELFF	TGTGCCAGTAGTATCTATATGACCGGGGAGCTGTTTTTT
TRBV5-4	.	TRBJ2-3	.	CASSLGRTGSTDTQYF	TGTGCCAGCAGCTTGGGTAGGACGGGAAGCACAGATACGCAGTATTTT
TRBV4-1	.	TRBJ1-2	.	CASSQNTARGERGGYTF	TGCGCCAGCAGCCAAAACACGGCTCGGGGAGAACGGGGAGGCTACACCTTC